This T cell receptor beta chain was profiled in a study of identical twins. TCRdb reprocessed the 5' RACE reads via MiXCR and lists one record per CDR3 protein. The sample has 420,000 or so distinct CDR3 sequences, approximately 18% seen once; the top ten hold 10% to 15%. Study conclusions and caveats: Abundant beta clonotypes from cord blood had fewer insertions, unlike memory repertoires, which showed none. Cross-sectional statistical analysis was relied on for the conclusions, without the same donors being followed. Weaker excess sharing between twins was seen in beta out-of-frame sequences.

This clonotype has just a few counts. Its target is not known. Each donor was a healthy Caucasian. V gave up 6 bases and J gave up 5 bases; unmatched junction bases: 8. CDR3 length: 14 amino acids. This receptor was obtained from a man aged 45-65 years in good health. The chain has TRBV12-3 or TRBV12-4 and TRBJ2-5; 8 bases map to TRBD1. The sample comprised naive T cells sorted from blood. Written as DNA, the CDR3 is TGTGCCAGCAGGCCGACAGGGGACGGCGAGACCCAGTACTTC. This codes for CASRPTGDGETQYF.